This TCR beta chain came from a study of graft-versus-host responses after intestinal transplantation. Across the study: Induction using anti-thymocyte globulin, followed by tacrolimus and steroids for about three years, was given to all recipients. Study-wide results and caveats: Declines in HvG clones occurring early post-transplant were associated with peak circulating GvH clone levels.

Generated by immunoSEQ multiplex PCR, the TCRdb table keeps only in-frame clones and is missing some. This table has tens of thousands of clones, roughly 89% appearing once. Of note for this clone: Its antigen is still unknown.

The V segment lost 5 bases and the J segment 4 bases; nucleotides outside the gene matches: 19. This CDR3 has 19 amino acids. Germline V gene sequence: CDR1 MDHEN, CDR2 SYDVKM. This TCR derives from a human donor who received an intestinal transplant. This chain joins TRBV28 and TRBJ1-2, with TRBD1 matching 10 bases. The sequences come from unstimulated CD4+ T cells sorted from spleen or lymph node cells, collected before intestinal transplant. The CDR3 DNA is TGTGCCAGCAGTCCTCTATTCCCCGGGACAGGGGCCTTCGGCTATGGCTACACCTTC. Its translation: CASSPLFPGTGAFGYGYTF.